This TCR beta chain was sequenced for a study of prognosis after radiotherapy for stage I lung cancer. Germline CDR1 MNHEY, CDR2 SVGEGT. V was pared by 5 bases and J by 4 bases, with 26 bases between. The CDR3 runs 18 residues. Multiplex PCR in two rounds served to amplify TCR beta CDR3 from genomic DNA. Individual primers that were specific to each TRBV and TRBJ gene served in first-round PCR. In TCRdb, the multiplex PCR reads were re-called with MiXCR into one record per CDR3 protein. The table shows approximately 20,000 distinct CDR3 sequences, with around 45% occurring only once. Disease was node-negative on CT and PET/CT in all patients; none had prior chemotherapy, radiotherapy or other malignancies.

This material consisted of PBMCs, taken before or after stereotactic body radiation therapy (not recorded which). The chain recombines TRBV6-2 or TRBV6-3 with TRBJ1-2, with a weak D call TRBD1 (6 bases). This TCR was sampled from a donor of 50 years or more with non-small cell lung cancer. CDR3 sequence: CASSDPSQGPSSGYGYTF. The CDR3 nucleotides are TGTGCCAGCAGTGACCCCAGCCAGGGGCCTAGTTCAGGCTATGGCTACACCTTC.